These T cell receptor beta chains were read from a single sample in a study of blood T cell repertoires in COVID-19. Libraries were prepared by immunoSEQ multiplex PCR; TCRdb keeps only in-frame clonotypes and omits some of them. The sample records more than 200,000 clones, around four fifths being singletons. Specimen: peripheral blood. The receptors were gathered from a man aged 35 to 55 with acute or convalescent COVID-19. CDR3s include the opening cysteine and the closing phenylalanine or tryptophan. D genes are given only for firm matches. Clone size appears in some rows only: once, few, many, or a class for an expanded clone.

TRBD2	TRBV13	.	TRBJ2-1	TGTGCCAGCAGCTTAGGGGGACTAGTGGACAATGAGCAGTTCTTC	CASSLGGLVDNEQFF
.	TRBV5-1	few	TRBJ1-2	TGCGCCAGCAGCTTCAACCCGACAGCGAACTATGGCTACACCTTC	CASSFNPTANYGYTF
TRBD1	TRBV5-1	.	TRBJ1-1	TGCGCCAGCAGCGTAGACAGGGGAGGGAACACTGAAGCTTTCTTT	CASSVDRGGNTEAFF
.	TRBV6-5	.	TRBJ1-1	TGTGCCAGCACTGCGCCTAGCGTGAAGAACACTGAAGCTTTCTTT	CASTAPSVKNTEAFF
.	TRBV7-2	.	TRBJ1-2	TGTGCCAGCAGCTCGGAGGGTGGCTACACCTTC	CASSSEGGYTF
.	TRBV20-1	.	TRBJ1-2	TGCAGTGCTATGTATAGCTATGGCTACACCTTC	CSAMYSYGYTF
.	TRBV7-9	.	TRBJ2-7	TGTGCCAGCAGCTTAGCACGGAGCCCCTCCTACGAGCAGTACTTC	CASSLARSPSYEQYF
.	TRBV19	.	TRBJ1-5	TGTGCCAGTAGTACCTCAGGGAATAGCAATCAGCCCCAGCATTTT	CASSTSGNSNQPQHF
TRBD1	TRBV5-1	.	TRBJ1-2	TGCGCCAGCAGCCCGACAGGGCCTGAGGGCTACACCTTC	CASSPTGPEGYTF
TRBD1	TRBV9	.	TRBJ2-7	TGTGCCAGCAGCGTCCGGGACAGGGGGCACGAGCAGTACTTC	CASSVRDRGHEQYF
.	TRBV2	.	TRBJ2-3	TGTGCCAGTGGAAGCGGCACAGATACGCAGTATTTT	CASGSGTDTQYF
.	TRBV4-1	.	TRBJ1-3	TGCGCCAGCAGCCAAGTAGTGGCAGGGTCTGGAAACACCATATATTTT	CASSQVVAGSGNTIYF
.	TRBV10-3	.	TRBJ2-3	TGTGCCATCAGTGACAGGGGTACGATCTCGCAGTATTTT	CAISDRGTISQYF
TRBD2	TRBV5-1	.	TRBJ2-1	TGCGCCAGCAGTCTAATCGGACTAGCTAGGGAGCAGTTCTTC	CASSLIGLAREQFF
.	TRBV3-1/TRBV3-2	few	TRBJ1-1	TGTGCCAGCAGCTCCGAGACCCGGAGGACTGAAGCTTTCTTT	CASSSETRRTEAFF
.	TRBV27	.	TRBJ2-2	TGTGCCAGCAGACACAGGGGGGGCGGGGAGCTGTTTTTT	CASRHRGGGELFF
.	TRBV5-1	.	TRBJ2-3	TGCGCCAGCAGCTTGGGTGACAGGTGGTTAATAGATACGCAGTATTTT	CASSLGDRWLIDTQYF
.	TRBV30	once	TRBJ1-3	TGTGCCTGGAGTCGGGCCTCCGGCGGGAACACCATATATTTT	CAWSRASGGNTIYF
TRBD2	TRBV7-9	.	TRBJ2-7	TGTGCCAGCAGTTATGGACTAGCGGTTAACTACGAGCAGTACTTC	CASSYGLAVNYEQYF
TRBD1	TRBV7-2	.	TRBJ1-2	TGTGCCAGCAGCCCCCAAGGACAGGGGATGAGAGGCTACACCTTC	CASSPQGQGMRGYTF
.	TRBV7-8	.	TRBJ1-2	TGTGCCAGCAGCTTAGGGAGAAATTATGGCTACACCTTC	CASSLGRNYGYTF
.	TRBV6-5	.	TRBJ2-7	TGTGCCAGCAGTTACTCACAGAATAACTACGAGCAGTACTTC	CASSYSQNNYEQYF
.	TRBV12-3/TRBV12-4	.	TRBJ1-4	TGTGCCAGCAGTTTACAGGGTGAAAAACTGTTTTTT	CASSLQGEKLFF
TRBD1	TRBV11-3	.	TRBJ2-2	TGTGCCAGCAGCCCAGACAGGGGGGCCGGGGAGCTGTTTTTT	CASSPDRGAGELFF
.	TRBV6-5	once	TRBJ1-1	TGTGCCAGCAGGCGGGGTGGGACTGAAGCTTTCTTT	CASRRGGTEAFF
TRBD1	TRBV30	.	TRBJ2-1	TGTGCCTACACGAGGGGGCGCCCCAAGTTCTTC	CAYTRGRPKFF
TRBD2	TRBV5-6	.	TRBJ2-1	TGTGCCAGCAGCTTGCACTATAGCGGGAGGGGCAATGAGCAGTTCTTC	CASSLHYSGRGNEQFF
TRBD1	TRBV7-9	.	TRBJ2-3	TGTGCCAGCAACTCAGGGGGCTCGGAGGATACGCAGTATTTT	CASNSGGSEDTQYF
.	TRBV5-4	.	TRBJ1-1	TGTGCCAGCAGCTTGCTGTCAGGTGAAGCTTTCTTT	CASSLLSGEAFF
TRBD1	TRBV3-1/TRBV3-2	.	TRBJ1-2	TGTGCCAGCAGCCCGGGACAGTACGGCTACACCTTC	CASSPGQYGYTF
TRBD1	TRBV5-5	.	TRBJ1-1	TGTGCCAGCAGCTTGGACAGGGGGTTGACTGAAGCTTTCTTT	CASSLDRGLTEAFF
.	TRBV6-5	few	TRBJ2-7	TGTGCCACCCGTGGAGGGTCGGCCTACGAGCAGTACTTC	CATRGGSAYEQYF
.	TRBV5-1	.	TRBJ2-1	TGCGCCAGCAGACCGGAGGGCTCCTACAATGAGCAGTTCTTC	CASRPEGSYNEQFF
.	TRBV11-2	.	TRBJ2-3	TGTGCCAGCAGCCTTATCACAGATACGCAGTATTTT	CASSLITDTQYF
TRBD1	TRBV2	.	TRBJ2-7	TGTGCCGGATCTGAAGGGGGCGGAGCCTACGAGCAGTACTTC	CAGSEGGGAYEQYF
.	TRBV10-3	.	TRBJ1-1	TGTGCCATCAGTGATACAAGCGGGGCTGAAGCTTTCTTT	CAISDTSGAEAFF
.	TRBV24-1	.	TRBJ1-1	TGTGCCACCAGTGCCTTGGCAGGGCTAAGGGACACTGAAGCTTTCTTT	CATSALAGLRDTEAFF
TRBD1	TRBV25-1	.	TRBJ1-2	TGTGCCAGCAGTGGAAAGACAGGGGAGAACTATGGCTACACCTTC	CASSGKTGENYGYTF
.	TRBV3-1/TRBV3-2	.	TRBJ1-1	TGTGCCAGCAGCCCGGGCCTGGGGCGCACTGAAGCTTTCTTT	CASSPGLGRTEAFF
.	TRBV5-1	.	TRBJ2-7	TGCGCCAGCAGGGGTAGCGGTGACGAGCAGTACTTC	CASRGSGDEQYF
.	TRBV30	few	TRBJ1-3	TGTGCCTGGAGTGTGAACAGCTACTCTGGAAACACCATATATTTT	CAWSVNSYSGNTIYF
TRBD2	TRBV15	once	TRBJ2-3	TGTGCCACCAGCAGAGATCGTCTAGCGGGAGGGTCCATAGGGCAGTATTTT	CATSRDRLAGGSIGQYF
.	TRBV6-5	.	TRBJ1-1	TGTGCCAGCAGTTACCAGGGGCTAAACACTGAAGCTTTCTTT	CASSYQGLNTEAFF
TRBD1	TRBV5-1	.	TRBJ2-3	TGCGCCAGCAGCTTTGGGACAGGGACAGATACGCAGTATTTT	CASSFGTGTDTQYF
TRBD2	TRBV5-1	.	TRBJ2-2	TGCGCCAGCAGCTTGGTGGCGGGAGACACCGGGGAGCTGTTTTTT	CASSLVAGDTGELFF
TRBD1	TRBV19	.	TRBJ1-5	TGTGCCAGTAGTGCGACAGGGGGCTTTCAGCCCCAGCATTTT	CASSATGGFQPQHF
.	TRBV15	.	TRBJ1-3	TGTGCCACCAGGACAGGCGCTGTAAACTCTGGAAACACCATATATTTT	CATRTGAVNSGNTIYF
.	TRBV6-5	.	TRBJ1-1	TGTGCCAGCAGGGACGGGACACAACGACAAGCTTTCTTT	CASRDGTQRQAFF
TRBD1	TRBV6-5	few	TRBJ1-6	TGTGCCAGCAGTTACTCCTTTACAGGGGCGGACTCACCCCTCCACTTT	CASSYSFTGADSPLHF
.	TRBV6-5	.	TRBJ1-2	TGTGCCAGCACCACCGGGGGTCTGGGTGGCTATGGCTACACCTTC	CASTTGGLGGYGYTF
TRBD1	TRBV7-9	few	TRBJ2-2	TGTGCCAGCAGCTTTCCGGGACAGATAGCGAACACCGGGGAGCTGTTTTTT	CASSFPGQIANTGELFF
.	TRBV6-5	.	TRBJ1-2	TGTGCCAGCAGCCCCCTGGGTGCGGGAAACTATGGCTACACCTTC	CASSPLGAGNYGYTF
.	TRBV6-2/TRBV6-3	.	TRBJ2-7	TGTGCCAGCAGTTACGGGATGTTAGGGGCCTACGAGCAGTACTTC	CASSYGMLGAYEQYF
.	TRBV6-5	.	TRBJ1-2	TGTGCCAGCAGGCGGGAGGGGGGAGACTATGGCTACACCTTC	CASRREGGDYGYTF